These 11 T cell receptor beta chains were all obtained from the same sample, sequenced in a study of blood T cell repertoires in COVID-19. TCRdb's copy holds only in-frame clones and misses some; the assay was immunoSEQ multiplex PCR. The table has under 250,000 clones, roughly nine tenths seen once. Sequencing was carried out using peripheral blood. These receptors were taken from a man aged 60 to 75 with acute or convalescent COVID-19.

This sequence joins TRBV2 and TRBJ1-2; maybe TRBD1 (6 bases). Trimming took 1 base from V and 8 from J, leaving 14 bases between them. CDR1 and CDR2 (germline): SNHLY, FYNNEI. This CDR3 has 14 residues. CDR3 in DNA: TGTGCCAGCAGTGAAGTAACAGGGTACGCCGGCTACACCTTC. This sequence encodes CASSEVTGYAGYTF.

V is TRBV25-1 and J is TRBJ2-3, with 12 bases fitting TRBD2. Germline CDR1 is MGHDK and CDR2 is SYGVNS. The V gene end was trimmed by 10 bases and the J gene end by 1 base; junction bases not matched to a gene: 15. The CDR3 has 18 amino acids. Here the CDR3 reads CANFSPGTSGYGTDTQYF. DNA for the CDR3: TGTGCCAACTTCTCCCCCGGGACTAGCGGGTATGGCACAGATACGCAGTATTTT.

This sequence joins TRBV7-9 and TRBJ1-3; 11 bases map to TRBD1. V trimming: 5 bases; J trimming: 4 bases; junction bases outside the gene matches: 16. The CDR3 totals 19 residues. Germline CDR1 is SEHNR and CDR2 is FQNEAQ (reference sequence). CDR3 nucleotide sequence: TGTGCCAGCAGCCTTGGGACAGGGGGGTATAGGGTCTCCGGAAACACCATATATTTT. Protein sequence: CASSLGTGGYRVSGNTIYF.

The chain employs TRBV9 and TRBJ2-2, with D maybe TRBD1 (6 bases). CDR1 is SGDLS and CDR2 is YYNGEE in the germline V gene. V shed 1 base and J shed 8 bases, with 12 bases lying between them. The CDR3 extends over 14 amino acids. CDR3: CASSVRTGLGELFF. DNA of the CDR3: TGTGCCAGCAGCGTAAGAACAGGGCTTGGGGAGCTGTTTTTT.

This CDR3 is CASSPGQGAPSEQYF. The CDR3 DNA reads TGTGCCAGCAGCCCAGGACAGGGGGCGCCCTCCGAGCAGTACTTC. The chain employs TRBV7-9 and TRBJ2-7, with 11 bases that match TRBD1. CDR1 is SEHNR and CDR2 is FQNEAQ in the germline V gene (reference sequence). Unmatched junction bases numbered 9, after V lost 5 bases and J lost 6 bases. CDR3 length: 15 residues.

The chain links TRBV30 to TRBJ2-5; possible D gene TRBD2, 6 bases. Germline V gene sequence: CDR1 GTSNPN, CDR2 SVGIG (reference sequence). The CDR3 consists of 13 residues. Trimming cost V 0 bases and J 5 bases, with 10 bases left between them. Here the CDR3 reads CAWSVTSLETQYF. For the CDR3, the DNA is TGTGCCTGGAGTGTAACTAGCCTCGAGACCCAGTACTTC.

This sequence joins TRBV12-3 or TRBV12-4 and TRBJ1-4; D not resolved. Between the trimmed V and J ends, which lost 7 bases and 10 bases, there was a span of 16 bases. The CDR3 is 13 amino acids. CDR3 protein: CASTLSGETKLFF. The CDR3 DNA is TGTGCCAGCACCTTGAGTGGTGAAACAAAACTGTTTTTT.

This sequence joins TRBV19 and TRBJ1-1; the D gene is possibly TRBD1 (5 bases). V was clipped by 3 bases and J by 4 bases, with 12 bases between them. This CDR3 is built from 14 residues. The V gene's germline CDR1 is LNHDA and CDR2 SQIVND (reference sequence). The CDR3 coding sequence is TGTGCCAGTAGTATTCGGGGGACTTTCACTGAAGCTTTCTTT. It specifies CASSIRGTFTEAFF.

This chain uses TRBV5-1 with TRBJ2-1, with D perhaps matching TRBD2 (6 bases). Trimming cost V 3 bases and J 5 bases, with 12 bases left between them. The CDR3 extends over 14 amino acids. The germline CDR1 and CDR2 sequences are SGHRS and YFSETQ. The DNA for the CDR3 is TGCGCCAGCAGCTCACGATTAGCGGACAATGAGCAGTTCTTC. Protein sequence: CASSSRLADNEQFF.

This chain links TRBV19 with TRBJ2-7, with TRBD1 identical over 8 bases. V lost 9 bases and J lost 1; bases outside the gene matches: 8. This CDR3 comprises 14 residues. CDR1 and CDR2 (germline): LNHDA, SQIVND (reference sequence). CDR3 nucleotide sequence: TGTGCCAGCGGACAGCAGGGGGCTTCCTACGAGCAGTACTTC. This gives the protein CASGQQGASYEQYF.

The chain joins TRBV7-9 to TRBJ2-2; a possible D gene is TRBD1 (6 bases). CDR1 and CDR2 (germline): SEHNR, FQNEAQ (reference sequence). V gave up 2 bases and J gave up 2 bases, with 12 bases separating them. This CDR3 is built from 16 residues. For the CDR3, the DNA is TGTGCCAGCAGCTTATTCAGGGGTGACAACACCGGGGAGCTGTTTTTT. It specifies CASSLFRGDNTGELFF.